The 20 T cell receptor beta chains below all came from one sample that was sequenced in a study of T cells in Graves' hyperthyroidism and ophthalmopathy. There were TCR beta CDR3 regions amplified from RNA transcripts. In the first-round RT-PCR of the TCR CDR3, the HTBI primer set was used. TCRdb re-derived calls from the multiplex PCR reads in MiXCR, one entry per CDR3 protein. The sample lists a few hundred thousand distinct CDR3 sequences; 15% to 19% were seen once. Sequenced material: blood. Receptors originate from a woman aged 18-30 years with Graves' hyperthyroidism that later progressed to Graves' ophthalmopathy.

Points on this clonotype: At one end, the junction sequence differs from germline, possibly due to a read error. V usage is TRBV10-1 and J usage is TRBJ2-2; unclear D gene. The CDR3 runs 13 residues. The germline V gene has CDR1 WNHNN and CDR2 SYGVQD (reference sequence). CDR3 sequence reads: CASGESGTGELFF. As DNA, the CDR3 is TGCGCCAGCGGTGAGTCAGGCACCGGGGAGCTGTTTTTT.

This clonotype came up many times. The V and J genes are TRBV11-2 and TRBJ2-5, with 8 bases that match TRBD1. This CDR3 comprises 14 residues. V shed 1 base, J shed 5 bases, and the junction held 3 bases outside the gene matches. Germline CDR1 SGHAT, CDR2 FQNNGV. The DNA for the CDR3 is TGTGCCAGCAGCTTAGTCTACAGGGGGGAGACCCAGTACTTC. It yields the protein CASSLVYRGETQYF.

The chain couples TRBV20-1 to TRBJ2-2, with D perhaps TRBD1 or TRBD2 (5 bases each). Trimming stripped 0 bases from V and 3 bases from J, with 20 bases between. Germline V gives CDR1 DFQATT, CDR2 SNEGSKA (reference sequence). This CDR3 has 18 residues. The CDR3 nucleotides read TGCAGTGCTAGAGATGACGCGGGTTGGCCAGGGTACACCGGGGAGCTGTTTTTT. It is translated as CSARDDAGWPGYTGELFF.

This clonotype was recorded at least ten times. The chain employs TRBV7-2 and TRBJ2-3; no clear D gene. The ends were cut back, 2 bases at V and 4 bases at J, with 19 bases in the middle. The CDR3 spans 17 residues. The germline V gene encodes CDR1 SGHTA and CDR2 FQGNSA. For the CDR3, the DNA is TGTGCCAGCAGCTTACCCCTCGACCCCTCAGGCCCAGATACGCAGTATTTT. Residues: CASSLPLDPSGPDTQYF.

This clonotype was recorded many times. The V gene is TRBV5-1, the J gene TRBJ1-1, with D tentatively TRBD1 (5 bases). This CDR3 is 18 amino acids long. Germline V gives CDR1 SGHRS, CDR2 YFSETQ. V was trimmed by 0 bases and J by 1 base, leaving 19 bases between them. CDR3 nucleotides: TGCGCCAGCAGCTTGGGGTATACTATCCAGGGCCCGAACACTGAAGCTTTCTTT. Amino acid sequence: CASSLGYTIQGPNTEAFF.

This clonotype was recorded at least ten times. The chain recombines TRBV28 with TRBJ1-6; possibly TRBD1 for D (5 bases). Germline V lookup: CDR1 MDHEN, CDR2 SYDVKM. The CDR3 contains 13 residues. Trimming stripped 8 bases from V and 12 bases from J, with 17 bases between. CDR3 in amino acids: CASSTDNNVPLHF. As DNA, the CDR3 is TGTGCCAGCTCGACAGACAATAACGTACCCCTCCACTTT.

This clonotype came up many times. The CDR3 is CASRQAGEQYF. DNA of the CDR3: TGTGCCAGCAGGCAAGCTGGGGAGCAGTACTTC. V gene TRBV27 combines with J gene TRBJ2-7; D is undetermined. Germline CDR1 is MNHEY and CDR2 is SMNVEV (reference sequence). The V end was cut by 6 bases, the J end by 7 bases, with 10 bases between. The CDR3 has 11 amino acids.

This clonotype occurred a few times. The chain links TRBV27 to TRBJ2-3; TRBD2 matches at 7 bases. Germline V gives CDR1 MNHEY, CDR2 SMNVEV (reference sequence). V lost 2 bases, J lost 2 bases, and 7 bases stayed unmatched. CDR3 length: 16 amino acids. CDR3 in amino acids: CASSLIAGTATDTQYF. CDR3 sequence (DNA): TGTGCCAGCAGTTTAATAGCGGGTACAGCCACAGATACGCAGTATTTT.

This clonotype was seen only a few times. The chain recombines TRBV5-8 with TRBJ2-5; 13 positions agree with TRBD2. Trimming took 1 base from V and 3 from J; bases not matched to a gene: 6. The length of the CDR3 is 17 residues. CDR1 and CDR2 (germline): SGHTS, YDEGEE. This CDR3 is CASSLWTSGSLEETQYF. As DNA, the CDR3 is TGTGCCAGCAGCTTGTGGACTAGCGGGAGTCTAGAAGAGACCCAGTACTTC.

Notes on this clonotype: A much larger clone differs from this one at a single base, so this may be a read error. The chain recombines TRBV13 with TRBJ2-1; a possible D gene is TRBD2 (5 bases). CDR3 length equals 12 residues. The V gene's germline CDR1 is PRHDT and CDR2 FYEKMQ (reference sequence). The V end was cut by 10 bases, the J end by 6 bases, with 13 bases between. CDR3 in amino acids: CANTYEGNEQFF. CDR3 bases: TGTGCCAACACCTACGAGGGCAATGAGCAGTTCTTC.

This clonotype was seen many times. The chain joins TRBV12-3 or TRBV12-4 to TRBJ2-5; tentative D call: TRBD2 (6 bases). This CDR3 spans 15 amino acids. Trimming removed 4 bases from V and 5 bases from J, with 17 bases in between. CDR3 sequence: CASSYGGMAGETQYF. The CDR3 DNA follows: TGTGCCAGCAGTTATGGCGGGATGGCGGGGGAGACCCAGTACTTC.

The rearrangement links TRBV6-1 to TRBJ2-2, with TRBD2 as a possible D gene (5 bases). The CDR3 sequence is 15 residues long. V was trimmed by 2 bases and J by 4 bases, leaving 11 bases between them. Per the germline V gene, CDR1 is MNHNS and CDR2 is SASEGT. CDR3 region: CASSEIRRVTGELFF. For the CDR3, the DNA is TGTGCCAGCAGTGAAATTAGGCGGGTCACCGGGGAGCTGTTTTTT.

Many counts were recorded for this clonotype. As DNA, the CDR3 is TGTGCCAGCACTCCGCCGACTAGCGGGGTCACAGATACGCAGTATTTT. This translates into CASTPPTSGVTDTQYF. The V and J genes are TRBV28 and TRBJ2-3, with TRBD2 matching over 11 bases. J lost 2 bases, V lost 7 bases, and 8 bases had no gene match. Germline CDR1 MDHEN, CDR2 SYDVKM. CDR3 length: 16 residues.

In this sample, this clonotype turned up many times. The chain couples TRBV7-6 to TRBJ2-1, with 9 bases matching TRBD2. The CDR3 loop spans 16 amino acids. Trimming removed 7 bases from V and 7 bases from J; junction bases left unmatched: 14. CDR1 is SGHVS and CDR2 is FNYEAQ in the germline V gene. CDR3 residues: CASTSLRLAGLNEQFF. CDR3 bases: TGTGCCAGCACCTCCTTGAGGCTAGCGGGACTAAATGAGCAGTTCTTC.

This clonotype appeared many times. The gene calls are TRBV7-6 and TRBJ2-3; weak D call: TRBD2 (6 bases). CDR3 length: 15 residues. Germline V gene lookup returns CDR1 SGHVS and CDR2 FNYEAQ. Deletions cut 1 base from V and 3 bases from J, with 11 bases between. The DNA of the CDR3 is TGTGCCAGCAGCTTAGAACAGGCGGGGACAGATACGCAGTATTTT. This encodes CASSLEQAGTDTQYF.

For the CDR3, the DNA is TGTGCCAGCAGCCAAGATGTAGGGTTGAGAGCTTTCTTT. This sequence encodes CASSQDVGLRAFF. The chain couples TRBV14 to TRBJ1-1; D not certain. The CDR3 is made up of 13 amino acids. Trimming stripped 0 bases from V and 10 bases from J, with 12 bases between. Looked up from germline, CDR1 is SGHDN and CDR2 is FVKESK.

This clonotype appeared many times. The J gene is TRBJ2-2, the V gene TRBV18; D is uncertain. There are 16 residues in the CDR3. Germline V gene sequence: CDR1 KGHSH, CDR2 LQKENI. The V end lost 4 bases, the J end lost 5 bases, and 17 bases lay between the germline ends. In nucleotides, the CDR3 is TGTGCCAGCTCACGCCTCGACCCCGGCGAGACCGGGGAGCTGTTTTTT. Translation: CASSRLDPGETGELFF.

There are many counts of this clonotype. The chain has TRBV20-1 and TRBJ1-2; D unresolved. V was cut by 0 bases and J by 8 bases, with 10 bases left in between. Germline V gene sequence: CDR1 DFQATT, CDR2 SNEGSKA (reference sequence). This CDR3 is 12 amino acids long. The CDR3 DNA sequence: TGCAGTGCTAGAGAGGAGGGATGGGGCTACACCTTC. Translating it yields CSAREEGWGYTF.

As regards this clonotype: A clone one base away is much larger, so this may be a read error. CDR3 amino acids: CAGSTQSPPPGRSYNEQFF. CDR3 coding DNA: TGTGCCGGCAGCACACAATCACCACCCCCGGGACGGTCCTACAATGAGCAGTTCTTC. The chain employs TRBV3-1 and TRBJ2-1; D could derive from TRBD1 or TRBD2 (5 bases each). The CDR3 contains 19 residues. Germline V gene lookup returns CDR1 LGHDT and CDR2 YNNKEL (reference sequence).

The gene calls are TRBV19 and TRBJ1-6, with 7 bases lining up with TRBD1. The germline V gene has CDR1 LNHDA and CDR2 SQIVND (reference sequence). The CDR3 sequence is 15 residues long. With 5 bases clipped from V and 7 bases from J, the junction kept 8 bases outside the gene matches. Here the CDR3 DNA reads TGTGCCAGTAGTCTCCGACAGGGCGCCAATTCACCCCTCCACTTT. Encoded protein: CASSLRQGANSPLHF.